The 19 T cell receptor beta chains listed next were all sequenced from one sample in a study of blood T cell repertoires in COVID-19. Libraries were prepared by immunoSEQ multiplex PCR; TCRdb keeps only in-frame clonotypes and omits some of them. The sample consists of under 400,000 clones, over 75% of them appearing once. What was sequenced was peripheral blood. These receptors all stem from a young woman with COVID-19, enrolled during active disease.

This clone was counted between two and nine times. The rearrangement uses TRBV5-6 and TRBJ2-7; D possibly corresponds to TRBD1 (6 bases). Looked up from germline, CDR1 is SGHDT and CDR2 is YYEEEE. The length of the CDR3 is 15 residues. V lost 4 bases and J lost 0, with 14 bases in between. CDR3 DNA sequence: TGTGCCAGCAGCCCCTGGACAGCGACCTCCTACGAGCAGTACTTC. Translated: CASSPWTATSYEQYF.

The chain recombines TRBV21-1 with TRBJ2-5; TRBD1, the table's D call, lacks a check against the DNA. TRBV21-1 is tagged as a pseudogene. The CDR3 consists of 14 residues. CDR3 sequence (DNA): TGTGCCAGCAGCAACCCTGGACAGCAAGAGACCCAGTACTTC. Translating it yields CASSNPGQQETQYF.

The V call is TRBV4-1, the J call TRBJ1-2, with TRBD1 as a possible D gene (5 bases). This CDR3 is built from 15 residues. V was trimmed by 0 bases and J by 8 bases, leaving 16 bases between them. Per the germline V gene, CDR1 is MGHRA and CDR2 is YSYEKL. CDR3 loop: CASSQDGGGPDGYTF. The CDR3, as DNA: TGCGCCAGCAGCCAAGATGGGGGGGGTCCGGACGGCTACACCTTC.

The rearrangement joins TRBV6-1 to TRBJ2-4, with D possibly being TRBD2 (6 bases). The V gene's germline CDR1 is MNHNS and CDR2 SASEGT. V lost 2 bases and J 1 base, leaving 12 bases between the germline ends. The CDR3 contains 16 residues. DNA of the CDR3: TGTGCCAGCAGTGAAAGGGGAGGTGTTGCCAAAAACATTCAGTACTTC. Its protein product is CASSERGGVAKNIQYF.

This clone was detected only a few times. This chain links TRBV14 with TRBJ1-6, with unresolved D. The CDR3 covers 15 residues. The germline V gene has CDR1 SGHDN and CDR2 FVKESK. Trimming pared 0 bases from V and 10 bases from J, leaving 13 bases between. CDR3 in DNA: TGTGCCAGCAGCCAAGATGCGACGGGTTGGTCACCCCTCCACTTT. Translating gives CASSQDATGWSPLHF.

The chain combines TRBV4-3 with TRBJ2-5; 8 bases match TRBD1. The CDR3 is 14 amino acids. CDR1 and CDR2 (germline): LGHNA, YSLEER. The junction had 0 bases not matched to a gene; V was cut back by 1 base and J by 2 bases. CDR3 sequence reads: CASSQGTGQETQYF. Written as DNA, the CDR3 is TGCGCCAGCAGCCAAGGGACAGGGCAAGAGACCCAGTACTTC.

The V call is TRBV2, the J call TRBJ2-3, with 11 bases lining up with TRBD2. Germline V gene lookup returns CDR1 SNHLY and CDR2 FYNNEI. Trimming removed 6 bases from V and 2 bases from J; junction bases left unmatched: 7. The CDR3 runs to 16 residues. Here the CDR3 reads CASRFSGRAVTDTQYF. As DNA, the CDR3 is TGTGCCAGCAGATTTAGCGGGAGGGCGGTCACAGATACGCAGTATTTT.

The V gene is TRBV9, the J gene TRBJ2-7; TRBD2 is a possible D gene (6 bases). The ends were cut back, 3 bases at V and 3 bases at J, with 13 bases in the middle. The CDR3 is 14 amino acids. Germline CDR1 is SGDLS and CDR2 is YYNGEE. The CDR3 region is CASSGSGLNYEQYF. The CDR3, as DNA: TGTGCCAGCAGCGGGTCGGGACTTAACTACGAGCAGTACTTC.

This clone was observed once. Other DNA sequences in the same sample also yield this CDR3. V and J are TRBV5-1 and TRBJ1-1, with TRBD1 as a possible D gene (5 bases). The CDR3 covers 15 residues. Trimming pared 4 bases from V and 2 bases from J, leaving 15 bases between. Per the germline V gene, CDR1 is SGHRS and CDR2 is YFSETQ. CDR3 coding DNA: TGCGCCAGCAGCCGGCGCTCGGGGGTCAACACTGAAGCTTTCTTT. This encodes CASSRRSGVNTEAFF.

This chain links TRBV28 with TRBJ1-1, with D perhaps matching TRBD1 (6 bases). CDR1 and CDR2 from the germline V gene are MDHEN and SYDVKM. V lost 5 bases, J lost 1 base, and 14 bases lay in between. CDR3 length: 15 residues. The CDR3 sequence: CASSPRGRGNTEAFF. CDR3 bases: TGTGCCAGCAGTCCGCGTGGCAGGGGGAACACTGAAGCTTTCTTT. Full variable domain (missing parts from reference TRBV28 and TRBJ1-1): DVKVTQSSRYLVKRTGEKVFLECVQDMDHENMFWYRQDPGLGLRLIYFSYDVKMKEKGDIPEGYSVSREKKERFSLILESASTNQTSMYLCASSPRGRGNTEAFFGQGTRLTVV.

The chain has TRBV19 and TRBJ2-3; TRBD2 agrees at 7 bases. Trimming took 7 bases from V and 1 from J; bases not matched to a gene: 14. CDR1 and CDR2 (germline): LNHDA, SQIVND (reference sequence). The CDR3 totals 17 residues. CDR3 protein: CASTFRGGDYGTDTQYF. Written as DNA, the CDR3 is TGTGCCAGTACCTTCCGTGGGGGGGACTATGGCACAGATACGCAGTATTTT.

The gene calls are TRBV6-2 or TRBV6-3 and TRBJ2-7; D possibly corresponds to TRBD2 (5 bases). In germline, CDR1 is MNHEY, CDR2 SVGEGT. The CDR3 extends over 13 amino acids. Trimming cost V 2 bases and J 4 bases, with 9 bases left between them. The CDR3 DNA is TGTGCCAGCAGTTACGAGAGCGGATACGAGCAGTACTTC. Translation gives CASSYESGYEQYF.

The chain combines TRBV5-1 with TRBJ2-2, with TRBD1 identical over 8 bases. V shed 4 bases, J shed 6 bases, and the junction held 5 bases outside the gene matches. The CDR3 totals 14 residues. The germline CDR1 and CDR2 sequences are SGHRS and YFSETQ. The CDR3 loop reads CASSTRTGSGELFF. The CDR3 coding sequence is TGCGCCAGCAGCACCCGGACAGGGTCCGGGGAGCTGTTTTTT.

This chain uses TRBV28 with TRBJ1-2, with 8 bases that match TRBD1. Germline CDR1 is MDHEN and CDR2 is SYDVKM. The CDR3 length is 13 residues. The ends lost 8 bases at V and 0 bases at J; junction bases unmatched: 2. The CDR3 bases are TGTGCCAGCGGGGACAGGACTAACTATGGCTACACCTTC. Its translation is CASGDRTNYGYTF.

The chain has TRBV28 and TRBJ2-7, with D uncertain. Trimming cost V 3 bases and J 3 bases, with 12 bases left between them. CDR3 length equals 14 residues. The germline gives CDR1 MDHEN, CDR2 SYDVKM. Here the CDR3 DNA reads TGTGCCAGCAGTTTCGTGGGCTACGACTACGAGCAGTACTTC. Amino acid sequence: CASSFVGYDYEQYF.

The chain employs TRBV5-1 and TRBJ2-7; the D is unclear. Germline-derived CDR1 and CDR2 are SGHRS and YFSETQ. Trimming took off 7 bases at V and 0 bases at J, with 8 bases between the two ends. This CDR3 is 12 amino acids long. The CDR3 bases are TGCGCCAGCGGGTCTAGCTCCTACGAGCAGTACTTC. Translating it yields CASGSSSYEQYF.

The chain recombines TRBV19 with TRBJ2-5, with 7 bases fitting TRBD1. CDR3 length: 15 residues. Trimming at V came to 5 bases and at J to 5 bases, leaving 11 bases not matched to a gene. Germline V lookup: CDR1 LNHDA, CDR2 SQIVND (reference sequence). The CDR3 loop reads CASSFSGTGQETQYF. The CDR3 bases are TGTGCCAGTAGTTTTTCCGGGACGGGACAGGAGACCCAGTACTTC.

For the CDR3, the DNA is TGTGCCAGTAGCCTACAGGGGGCATCCAATGAGCAGTTCTTC. Protein sequence: CASSLQGASNEQFF. V and J are TRBV19 and TRBJ2-1, with TRBD1 matching over 9 bases. Germline CDR1 and CDR2: LNHDA and SQIVND (reference sequence). Losses at the gene ends were 6 bases for V and 6 bases for J; bases not matched to a gene: 6. This CDR3 has 14 residues.

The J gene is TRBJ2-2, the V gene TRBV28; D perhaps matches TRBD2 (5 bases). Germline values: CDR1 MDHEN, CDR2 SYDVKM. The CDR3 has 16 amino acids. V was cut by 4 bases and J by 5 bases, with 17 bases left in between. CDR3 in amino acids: CASSSSFFRDTGELFF. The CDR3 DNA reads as TGTGCCAGCAGTTCCTCCTTTTTCCGGGATACCGGGGAGCTGTTTTTT.